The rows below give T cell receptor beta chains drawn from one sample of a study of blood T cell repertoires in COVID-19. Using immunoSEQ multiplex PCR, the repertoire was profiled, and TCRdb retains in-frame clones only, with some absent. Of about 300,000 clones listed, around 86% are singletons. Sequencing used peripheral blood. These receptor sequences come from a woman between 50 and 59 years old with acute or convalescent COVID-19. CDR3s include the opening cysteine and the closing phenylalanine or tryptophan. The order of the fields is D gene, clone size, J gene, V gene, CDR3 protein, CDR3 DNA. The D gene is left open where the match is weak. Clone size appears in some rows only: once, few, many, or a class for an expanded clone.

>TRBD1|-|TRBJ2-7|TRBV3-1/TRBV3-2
CASSHRGQYEQYF
TGTGCCAGCAGCCACAGGGGGCAATACGAGCAGTACTTC
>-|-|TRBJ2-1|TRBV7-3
CASSLTLANEQFF
TGTGCCAGCAGCTTAACTTTGGCCAATGAGCAGTTCTTC
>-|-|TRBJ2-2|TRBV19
CASSIVTSRGGTGELFF
TGTGCCAGTAGTATAGTGACTTCTCGGGGTGGCACCGGGGAGCTGTTTTTT
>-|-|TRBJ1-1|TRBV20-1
CSASSGVTEAFF
TGCAGTGCTAGTTCAGGGGTAACTGAAGCTTTCTTT
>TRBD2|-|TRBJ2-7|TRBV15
CATSRVAGGPYEQYF
TGTGCCACCAGCAGAGTAGCGGGAGGCCCCTACGAGCAGTACTTC
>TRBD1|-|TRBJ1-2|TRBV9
CASSIGTGLYGYTF
TGTGCCAGCAGCATCGGGACAGGACTCTATGGCTACACCTTC
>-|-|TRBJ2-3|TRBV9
CASSVGQYADTQYF
TGTGCCAGCAGCGTAGGGCAGTACGCAGATACGCAGTATTTT
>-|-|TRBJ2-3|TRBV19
CASRVNGYTDTQYF
TGTGCCAGTAGGGTCAACGGTTACACAGATACGCAGTATTTT
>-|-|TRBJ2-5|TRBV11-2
CASSFSGRETQYF
TGTGCCAGCAGCTTTTCCGGGAGAGAGACCCAGTACTTC
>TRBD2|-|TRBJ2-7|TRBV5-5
CASSSRAGTSFYEQYF
TGTGCCAGCAGCTCTCGGGCCGGGACTAGCTTCTACGAGCAGTACTTC
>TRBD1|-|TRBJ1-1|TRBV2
CASSGQGKDTEAFF
TGTGCCAGCAGCGGACAGGGGAAGGACACTGAAGCTTTCTTT
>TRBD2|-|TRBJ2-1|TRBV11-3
CASSLVVGSSGLDNEQFF
TGTGCCAGCAGCTTAGTGGTCGGGTCTAGCGGGCTCGACAATGAGCAGTTCTTC
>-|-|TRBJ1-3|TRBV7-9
CASSRTGTGNTIYF
TGTGCCAGCAGCCGCACAGGGACTGGAAACACCATATATTTT
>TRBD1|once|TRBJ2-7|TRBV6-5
CASSPTGIYEQYF
TGTGCCAGCAGCCCGACAGGGATCTACGAGCAGTACTTC
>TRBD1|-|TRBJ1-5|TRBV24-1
CATSDPTGGGNQPQHF
TGTGCCACCAGTGACCCGACAGGGGGTGGCAATCAGCCCCAGCATTTT
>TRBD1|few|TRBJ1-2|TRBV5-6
CASRGQVYGYTF
TGTGCCAGCAGGGGACAGGTCTATGGCTACACCTTC
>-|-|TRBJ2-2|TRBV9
CASSVGRGRLGAGELFF
TGTGCCAGCAGCGTAGGGAGGGGACGCCTAGGGGCCGGGGAGCTGTTTTTT
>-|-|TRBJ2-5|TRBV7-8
CASSFTRAWYF
TGTGCCAGCAGCTTCACCAGGGCATGGTACTTC
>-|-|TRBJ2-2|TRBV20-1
CSASGYRDGELFF
TGCAGTGCTAGTGGGTATCGGGACGGGGAGCTGTTTTTT
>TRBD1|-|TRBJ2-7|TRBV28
CASSLDWDSSISYEQYF
TGTGCCAGCAGTTTAGACTGGGACAGTTCTATCTCCTACGAGCAGTACTTC
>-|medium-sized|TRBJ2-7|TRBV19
CASSMTNIYEQYF
TGTGCCAGTAGTATGACTAATATCTACGAGCAGTACTTC
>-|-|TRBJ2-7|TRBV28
CASSPFSYEQYF
TGTGCCAGCAGTCCATTCTCCTACGAGCAGTACTTC
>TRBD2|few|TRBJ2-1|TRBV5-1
CASSLEGRGRLSYNEQFF
TGCGCCAGCAGCTTGGAAGGTCGCGGGAGGCTCTCCTACAATGAGCAGTTCTTC
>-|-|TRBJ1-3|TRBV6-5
CASTSTRDSGNTIYF
TGTGCCAGCACCTCGACTCGGGACTCTGGAAACACCATATATTTT
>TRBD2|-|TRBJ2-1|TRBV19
CASSMGLAHYNEQFF
TGTGCCAGTAGTATGGGACTAGCGCACTACAATGAGCAGTTCTTC
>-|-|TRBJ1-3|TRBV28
CASIPRFRLPGNTIYF
TGTGCCAGCATCCCCCGGTTCCGCCTCCCTGGAAACACCATATATTTT
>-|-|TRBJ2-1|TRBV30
CAWTSGFLGDSYNEQFF
TGTGCCTGGACATCGGGGTTTCTGGGCGACTCCTACAATGAGCAGTTCTTC
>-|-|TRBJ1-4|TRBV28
CASSLGQATNEKLFF
TGTGCCAGCAGTTTAGGGCAGGCAACTAATGAAAAACTGTTTTTT
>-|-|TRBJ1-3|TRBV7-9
CASSSAENTIYF
TGTGCCAGCAGCTCCGCGGAAAACACCATATATTTT
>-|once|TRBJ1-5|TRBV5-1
CASSPVGVSQPQHF
TGCGCCAGCAGCCCCGTGGGAGTAAGTCAGCCCCAGCATTTT
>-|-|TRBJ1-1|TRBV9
CASSVGGRTEAFF
TGTGCCAGCAGCGTAGGGGGGCGCACTGAAGCTTTCTTT
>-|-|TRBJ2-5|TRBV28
CATTGSPRPYQETQYF
TGTGCCACAACCGGGAGCCCGCGACCGTACCAAGAGACCCAGTACTTC
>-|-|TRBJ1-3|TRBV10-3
CAISARTTGVGNTIYF
TGTGCCATCAGTGCCCGGACGACAGGAGTTGGAAACACCATATATTTT
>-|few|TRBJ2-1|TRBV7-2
CASSPQGNNEQFF
TGTGCCAGCAGCCCACAGGGAAACAATGAGCAGTTCTTC
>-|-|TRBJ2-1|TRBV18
CASSPHQLRTLSSYNEQFF
TGTGCCAGCTCACCCCACCAGTTGAGGACTCTCAGCTCCTACAATGAGCAGTTCTTC
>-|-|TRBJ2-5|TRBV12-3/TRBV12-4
CASSFAGRETQYF
TGTGCCAGCAGTTTCGCGGGTCGAGAGACCCAGTACTTC
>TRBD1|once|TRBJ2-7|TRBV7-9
CASSTGQGAFYEQYF
TGTGCCAGCAGCACCGGACAGGGCGCATTCTACGAGCAGTACTTC
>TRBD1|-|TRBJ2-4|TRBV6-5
CASSQDRGGSIQYF
TGTGCCAGCAGTCAGGACAGGGGAGGAAGCATTCAGTACTTC
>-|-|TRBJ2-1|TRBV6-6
CASSYNPEEQFF
TGTGCCAGCAGTTACAACCCCGAGGAGCAGTTCTTC
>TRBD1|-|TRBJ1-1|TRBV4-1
CASSQGPAGGITEAFF
TGCGCCAGCAGCCAAGGTCCGGCAGGGGGCATCACTGAAGCTTTCTTT
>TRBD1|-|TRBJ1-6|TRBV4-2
CASSQTTQGVNSPLHF
TGTGCCAGCAGCCAAACCACACAGGGGGTTAATTCACCCCTCCACTTT
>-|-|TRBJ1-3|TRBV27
CASSLSQGNTIYF
TGTGCCAGCAGTTTATCACAGGGAAACACCATATATTTT
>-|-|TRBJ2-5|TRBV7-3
CASSLTLKETQYF
TGTGCCAGCAGCTTAACGTTAAAAGAGACCCAGTACTTC
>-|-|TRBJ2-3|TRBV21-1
CASSKWWLAGTRADTQYF
TGTGCCAGCAGCAAATGGTGGCTAGCGGGAACTAGGGCAGATACGCAGTATTTT
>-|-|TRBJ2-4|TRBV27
CASSPTTGRAKNIQYF
TGTGCCAGCAGTCCTACGACAGGGAGGGCCAAAAACATTCAGTACTTC
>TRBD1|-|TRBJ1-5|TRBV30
CAWSRQGIGNQPQHF
TGTGCCTGGAGTCGACAGGGGATCGGCAATCAGCCCCAGCATTTT
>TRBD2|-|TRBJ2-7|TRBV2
CASSASSGRTHEQYF
TGTGCCAGCAGTGCCTCTAGCGGGAGGACCCACGAGCAGTACTTC
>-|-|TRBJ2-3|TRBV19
CASSIEYRVRDTQYF
TGTGCCAGTAGTATCGAATACAGGGTAAGAGATACGCAGTATTTT